This T cell receptor beta chain is drawn from a study of T cell repertoires in MIS-A myocarditis. CDR3 length equals 14 residues. Trimming stripped 3 bases from V and 2 bases from J, with 13 bases between. Germline V gene sequence: CDR1 DFQATT, CDR2 SNEGSKA (reference sequence). Assay: immunoSEQ multiplex PCR; the TCRdb copy retains only in-frame clones and omits some. The data show roughly 6,600 clones, with around 84% seen just once and around 20% held by the top ten. This chain uses TRBV20-1 with TRBJ1-2; D is undetermined. Sample: right inferior lung lobe tissue obtained at autopsy. The TCR was taken from a man younger than 30 with fulminant myocarditis from multisystem inflammatory syndrome in adults (MIS-A) after COVID-19. This CDR3 reads CSASRSGINYGYTF. CDR3 coding DNA: TGCAGTGCTAGTCGGTCCGGGATAAACTATGGCTACACCTTC.